These T cell receptor beta chains were read from a single sample in a study of OX40 agonist ivuxolimab in advanced cancers. The repertoire was sequenced with immunoSEQ multiplex PCR; TCRdb's copy has only in-frame clones and lacks some. The sample includes roughly 80,000 clones, roughly 90% seen only once; the top ten take under 0.4%. Sequencing was performed on CD4+ or CD8+ T cells sorted from blood, taken in a trial of the OX40 agonist ivuxolimab. The receptors come from an adult with an advanced solid tumor such as melanoma, head and neck, liver or kidney cancer. The CDR3 runs from the conserved cysteine through the conserved F or W. The D gene is left open where the match is weak. Clone sizes are given selectively: once, few, many, or a class where the clone is expanded.

V gene	D gene	clone size	J gene	CDR3 DNA	CDR3 protein
TRBV7-6	-	-	TRBJ1-3	TGTGCCAGCAGCTCTCTTTCCGGGACGTTGGGAAACACCATATATTTT	CASSSLSGTLGNTIYF
TRBV11-3	TRBD1	-	TRBJ1-6	TGTGCCAGCAGCTCGGACAGGGTTAATTCACCCCTCCACTTT	CASSSDRVNSPLHF
TRBV6-1	-	-	TRBJ1-1	TGTGCCAGCAGTGAAGCCGGGTGGGGGCGGAATACGAACACTGAAGCTTTCTTT	CASSEAGWGRNTNTEAFF
TRBV18	TRBD2	-	TRBJ2-3	TGTGCCAGCTCACCACCGGGGGGGTCAGATACGCAGTATTTT	CASSPPGGSDTQYF
TRBV5-4	TRBD2	once	TRBJ2-1	TGTGCCAGCAGCTTAGGACTAGCGGGAGACGCGGGGTACAATGAGCAGTTCTTC	CASSLGLAGDAGYNEQFF
TRBV14	TRBD1	-	TRBJ2-3	TGTGCCAGCAGTCGGGGACAGACGAGCACAGATACGCAGTATTTT	CASSRGQTSTDTQYF
TRBV5-4	TRBD2	-	TRBJ2-7	TGTGCCAGCAGCCAGGGACTAGCGGGAGACCTCTACGAGCAGTACTTC	CASSQGLAGDLYEQYF
TRBV19	-	-	TRBJ2-1	TGTGCCAGTACGGGGACCGGGACGGGGTGGAATGAGCAGTTCTTC	CASTGTGTGWNEQFF
TRBV7-2	-	-	TRBJ2-3	TGTGCCAGCAGCCGACTGGGGCTAAAATACACAGATACGCAGTATTTT	CASSRLGLKYTDTQYF
TRBV11-3	-	-	TRBJ2-7	TGTGCCAGCAGCCCTGGGCTTGGGTCCCCGGGGGACGAGCAGTACTTC	CASSPGLGSPGDEQYF
TRBV19	-	-	TRBJ2-5	TGTGCCAGTAGTACTAGCGCCCAAGAGACCCAGTACTTC	CASSTSAQETQYF
TRBV2	-	-	TRBJ2-1	TGTGCCAGCAGTGCAGGGTATGAGCAGTTCTTC	CASSAGYEQFF
TRBV6-5	-	-	TRBJ1-3	TGTGCCAGCAGCCCCGACAGATATCCTGGAAACACCATATATTTT	CASSPDRYPGNTIYF
TRBV7-9	-	-	TRBJ1-6	TGTGCCAGCAGCTTAGACCGGGGCTTGTATTCACCCCTCCACTTT	CASSLDRGLYSPLHF
TRBV5-4	TRBD2	-	TRBJ2-1	TGTGCCAGCAGCTTGGCCGGGAGCGGGGTATACAATGAGCAGTTCTTC	CASSLAGSGVYNEQFF
TRBV5-5	TRBD1	-	TRBJ2-3	TGTGCCAGCAGCCGACAGGGGAGCACAGATACGCAGTATTTT	CASSRQGSTDTQYF
TRBV28	TRBD1	once	TRBJ2-1	TGTGCCAGCAGTTCGAAGCGGGACAGGGTGTACAATGAGCAGTTCTTC	CASSSKRDRVYNEQFF
TRBV7-6	-	-	TRBJ1-5	TGTGCCAGCAGCGCCAGGGAGGATCAGCCCCAGCATTTT	CASSAREDQPQHF
TRBV5-5	-	-	TRBJ2-7	TGTGCCAGCAGCCAAGGGATAGCCGTGACCTACGAGCAGTACTTC	CASSQGIAVTYEQYF
TRBV30	-	-	TRBJ1-1	TGTGCCTGGACTCAGGGGTCTAGGGGCACTGAAGCTTTCTTT	CAWTQGSRGTEAFF
TRBV9	-	-	TRBJ2-3	TGTGCCAGCACGCCCAATGGGGGAAGCACAGATACGCAGTATTTT	CASTPNGGSTDTQYF
TRBV28	TRBD1	-	TRBJ1-1	TGTGCCAGCAGTTTAAACAGGGGTGAAGCTTTCTTT	CASSLNRGEAFF
TRBV10-1	TRBD1	-	TRBJ2-2	TGCGCCAGCAGTGAGGCTGGGACTGACAGGGGCACCGGGGAGCTGTTTTTT	CASSEAGTDRGTGELFF
TRBV27	TRBD1	-	TRBJ1-2	TGTGCCAGCAGTTTGTTTGGACAGGGGAATTATGGCTACACCTTC	CASSLFGQGNYGYTF
TRBV27	TRBD1	-	TRBJ2-2	TGTGCCAGCAGTTTTGGGACAGGGATCGCCGGGGAGCTGTTTTTT	CASSFGTGIAGELFF
TRBV29-1	TRBD2	-	TRBJ2-7	TGCAGCGTGAGCGGGAGGCTCTCCTACGAGCAGTACTTC	CSVSGRLSYEQYF
TRBV7-8	-	-	TRBJ2-2	TGTGCCAGCGGGACCCCAACCGGGGAGCTGTTTTTT	CASGTPTGELFF
TRBV15	-	-	TRBJ1-5	TGTGCCACCAGCAGAGGGGGGACCGGGACACGGCCCTATCAGCCCCAGCATTTT	CATSRGGTGTRPYQPQHF
TRBV7-2	-	-	TRBJ2-7	TGTGCCAGCAGCTTAGTAGCCAGGGCCGGGGCCTACGAGCAGTACTTC	CASSLVARAGAYEQYF
TRBV5-4	-	once	TRBJ1-4	TGTGCCAGCAGCGCCTCCCCCGCAACTAATGAAAAACTGTTTTTT	CASSASPATNEKLFF
TRBV6-5	TRBD2	-	TRBJ2-7	TGTGCCACCCGTCACCGACTAGCGGGAGATTACGAGCAGTACTTC	CATRHRLAGDYEQYF
TRBV5-6	TRBD2	-	TRBJ2-1	TGTGCCAGCAGCTTCCGGACTAGCGGGACTTCCTACAATGAGCAGTTCTTC	CASSFRTSGTSYNEQFF